Below, 5 T cell receptor beta chains from the same sample are listed, as sequenced in a study of beta chain features in type 1 diabetes. Overall study results and limits: TCRB CDR3 length was moderately but significantly reduced in all four CD4+ subsets of Type 1 diabetes patients.

The sequenced template was cDNA made from the entire isolated RNA. This table comes from immunoSEQ multiplex PCR, and its TCRdb copy is limited to in-frame clones, with some not included. The data contain 150,000 to 200,000 clones, around 9% of them singletons. These receptors' targets are unknown. The sequenced sample was central memory CD4+ T cells from blood. All receptors come from a woman in her twenties or thirties with type 1 diabetes.

The chain joins TRBV5-1 to TRBJ2-5, with D maybe TRBD1 (6 bases). The CDR3 loop spans 16 amino acids. Trimming took 3 bases from V and 2 from J, leaving 17 bases between them. CDR1 and CDR2 (germline): SGHRS, YFSETQ. Here the CDR3 reads CASSSTGRSPQETQYF. Here the CDR3 DNA reads TGCGCCAGCAGCTCCACAGGGCGATCCCCTCAAGAGACCCAGTACTTC.

CDR3 region: CASSTQGDTEAFF. CDR3 sequence (DNA): TGTGCCAGCAGCACACAGGGTGACACTGAAGCTTTCTTT. This chain links TRBV7-2 with TRBJ1-1; D may be TRBD1 (6 bases). Germline V gene sequence: CDR1 SGHTA, CDR2 FQGNSA. CDR3 length: 13 amino acids. Trimming pared 5 bases from V and 3 bases from J, leaving 10 bases between.

In its sample, this clone was seen a few times. The chain carries TRBV14 and TRBJ2-1; D possibly corresponds to TRBD2 (6 bases). CDR1 and CDR2 (germline): SGHDN, FVKESK. The CDR3 is 12 amino acids. The V and J ends lost 4 bases and 15 bases respectively, with 16 bases between them. This chain's CDR3 is CASSPNRDLRFF. CDR3 coding DNA: TGTGCCAGCAGCCCCAACCGGGACTTAAGGTTCTTC.

The chain carries TRBV9 and TRBJ2-3; D ambiguous. Germline CDR1 is SGDLS and CDR2 is YYNGEE. The CDR3 spans 12 residues. Trimming pared 2 bases from V and 6 bases from J, leaving 7 bases between. CDR3 sequence (DNA): TGTGCCAGCAGCGTCAATCGGGATACGCAGTATTTT. It translates to CASSVNRDTQYF. Supplemented by reference TRBV9 and TRBJ2-3, the full variable domain reads DSGVTQTPKHLITATGQRVTLRCSPRSGDLSVYWYQQSLDQGLQFLIQYYNGEERAKGNILERFSAQQFPDLHSELNLSSLELGDSALYFCASSVNRDTQYFGPGTRLTVL.

This clone was counted a few times. CDR3 DNA sequence: TGTGCCAGCAACCGGGACAGGGACTCTGAAGCTTTCTTT. Its protein is CASNRDRDSEAFF. The chain uses TRBV11-2 and TRBJ1-1; the match to TRBD1 covers 9 bases. Germline V gene sequence: CDR1 SGHAT, CDR2 FQNNGV. The CDR3 spans 13 residues. After removal of 7 bases from V and 6 bases from J, the junction contained 6 bases not matched to a gene.